This TCR beta chain comes out of a study of blood T cell repertoires in COVID-19. Study summary: Collection of acute and convalescent COVID-19 samples took place in the United States, Italy and Spain. Sample material is recorded as cDNA or gDNA derived from T cells, B-cell-depleted T cells, or PBMCs.

This CDR3 comprises 18 residues. Germline CDR1 is SGHVS and CDR2 is FNYEAQ. The J segment lost 2 bases and the V segment lost 4 bases, leaving 8 bases of the junction unmatched. Sequenced by immunoSEQ multiplex PCR; TCRdb stores in-frame clones only, minus some. In the table there are roughly 220,000 clones, 84% of which are singletons. The V gene is TRBV7-6, the J gene TRBJ2-1, with 13 bases aligning to TRBD2. The specimen sequenced was PBMCs or T cells enriched from blood (not recorded which). The receptor comes from a woman aged 35 to 49 who had recovered from COVID-19. The CDR3 nucleotides are TGTGCCAGCAGCTATACTAGCGGGAGGGCCCGCGCCTACAATGAGCAGTTCTTC. Translating gives CASSYTSGRARAYNEQFF.